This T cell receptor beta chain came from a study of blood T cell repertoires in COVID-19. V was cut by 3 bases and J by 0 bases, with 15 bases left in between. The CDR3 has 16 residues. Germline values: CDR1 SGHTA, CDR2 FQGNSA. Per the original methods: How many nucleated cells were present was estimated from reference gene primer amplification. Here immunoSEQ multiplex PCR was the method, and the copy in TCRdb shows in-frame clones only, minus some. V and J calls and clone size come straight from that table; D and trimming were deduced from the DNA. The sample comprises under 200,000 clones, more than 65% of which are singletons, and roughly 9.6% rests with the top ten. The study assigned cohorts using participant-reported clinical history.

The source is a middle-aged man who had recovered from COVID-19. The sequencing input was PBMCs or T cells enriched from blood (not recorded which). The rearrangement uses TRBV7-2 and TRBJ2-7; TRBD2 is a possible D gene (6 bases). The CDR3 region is CASSFPERESSYEQYF. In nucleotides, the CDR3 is TGTGCCAGCAGCTTCCCGGAACGGGAGAGCTCCTACGAGCAGTACTTC.